A selection of T cell receptor beta chains follows, all from one sample in a study of blood T cell repertoires in COVID-19. The assay was immunoSEQ multiplex PCR, and TCRdb's table has in-frame clones only and misses some. The sample includes some 37,000 clones, approximately 88% of them seen just once. The sequenced sample was peripheral blood. The receptor source for this set is a woman in her sixties or seventies with acute or convalescent COVID-19. CDR3s include the opening cysteine and the closing phenylalanine or tryptophan. D genes are given only for firm matches. A row's size may be missing; if present it is once, few, many or a size class.

size	V	J	D	DNA	CDR3
.	TRBV7-2	TRBJ2-2	.	TGTGCCAGCAGCTCGCGGCAATACAACGGGGAGCTGTTTTTT	CASSSRQYNGELFF
.	TRBV7-9	TRBJ2-5	.	TGTGCCAGCAGCTTTAGCGATACCCGGGGGACCCAGTACTTC	CASSFSDTRGTQYF
.	TRBV3-1/TRBV3-2	TRBJ2-5	.	TGTGCCAGCAGCGGTTGGCCAAACCAAGAGACCCAGTACTTC	CASSGWPNQETQYF
few	TRBV3-1/TRBV3-2	TRBJ2-1	TRBD2	TGTGCCAGCAGCCTCGGGACTAGCGGGAGTCTCAATGAGCAGTTCTTC	CASSLGTSGSLNEQFF
.	TRBV6-2/TRBV6-3	TRBJ2-4	TRBD2	TGTGCCAGCAGTCAGGGACTAGCGGGAGTTTCGTCCAAAAACATTCAGTACTTC	CASSQGLAGVSSKNIQYF
.	TRBV30	TRBJ2-6	.	TGTGCCTGGAGGACACCAGGGCCAGGGGCCAACGTCCTGACTTTC	CAWRTPGPGANVLTF
few	TRBV27	TRBJ1-2	.	TGTGCCAGCAAGCCCAACATACAGGGTTCTGGCTACACCTTC	CASKPNIQGSGYTF
few	TRBV2	TRBJ1-4	TRBD1	TGTGCCAGCAGTGCCCAGGGGGCAACTAATGAAAAACTGTTTTTT	CASSAQGATNEKLFF
.	TRBV7-2	TRBJ1-5	.	TGTGCCAGCAGCTTAGCGGTGATGGGACTCAATCAGCCCCAGCATTTT	CASSLAVMGLNQPQHF
.	TRBV5-1	TRBJ2-5	.	TGCGCCAGCAGCTTGACAGATCATAAAGAGACCCAGTACTTC	CASSLTDHKETQYF
.	TRBV10-2	TRBJ2-2	TRBD2	TGCGCCAGCAGTGTGGGGGGGGAAACCGGGGAGCTGTTTTTT	CASSVGGETGELFF
.	TRBV21-1	TRBJ2-1	.	TGTGCCAGCAGCAAAGGCGAGGGCAGGGGGAAGTTCTTC	CASSKGEGRGKFF
.	TRBV7-2	TRBJ1-5	.	TGTGCCAGCAGCTCGGGGTTGGGCAATCAGCCCCAGCATTTT	CASSSGLGNQPQHF
few	TRBV7-6	TRBJ1-4	TRBD1	TGTGCCAGCAGCCCCACCCCCGGGGGACAGGGAAATGAAAAACTGTTTTTT	CASSPTPGGQGNEKLFF
.	TRBV19	TRBJ2-1	TRBD2	TGTGCCAGTAGTTACTCTGGCGGGGGGGTTATCAATGAGCAGTTCTTC	CASSYSGGGVINEQFF
.	TRBV30	TRBJ2-2	TRBD1	TGTGCCTGGAACTCCGGGACAGCGAACACCGGGGAGCTGTTTTTT	CAWNSGTANTGELFF
.	TRBV19	TRBJ1-4	TRBD1	TGTGCCAGTAGTATCGGACAGGGGTTCGATGAAAAACTGTTTTTT	CASSIGQGFDEKLFF
.	TRBV18	TRBJ1-1	.	TGTGCCAGCTCACCAGACGGGGTGATATCTGAAGCTTTCTTT	CASSPDGVISEAFF
.	TRBV27	TRBJ1-1	.	TGTGCCAGCAGTCTGACAGCAGTAAACACTGAAGCTTTCTTT	CASSLTAVNTEAFF
.	TRBV24-1	TRBJ2-2	.	TGTGCCACCAGTCGGAGCGGGGAGCTGTTTTTT	CATSRSGELFF
.	TRBV3-1/TRBV3-2	TRBJ2-3	TRBD2	TGTGCCAGCAGCTACGGGACTAGCGGTTGGATGGCAGATACGCAGTATTTT	CASSYGTSGWMADTQYF
.	TRBV29-1	TRBJ1-1	TRBD1	TGCAGCGTTGGGCAGTTCGGGACAGGGTACACTGAAGCTTTCTTT	CSVGQFGTGYTEAFF
once	TRBV7-2	TRBJ1-4	TRBD1	TGTGCCAGCAGCTTACTAGGACAGGGGGTTCGTGAAAAACTGTTTTTT	CASSLLGQGVREKLFF
.	TRBV28	TRBJ2-5	TRBD2	TGTGCCAGCAGTGTTCTAGCGGGGGGGCAAGAGACCCAGTACTTC	CASSVLAGGQETQYF
medium-sized	TRBV14	TRBJ1-3	TRBD1	TGTGCCAGCAGCTCCCGAGGGGGCGGAAACACCATATATTTT	CASSSRGGGNTIYF